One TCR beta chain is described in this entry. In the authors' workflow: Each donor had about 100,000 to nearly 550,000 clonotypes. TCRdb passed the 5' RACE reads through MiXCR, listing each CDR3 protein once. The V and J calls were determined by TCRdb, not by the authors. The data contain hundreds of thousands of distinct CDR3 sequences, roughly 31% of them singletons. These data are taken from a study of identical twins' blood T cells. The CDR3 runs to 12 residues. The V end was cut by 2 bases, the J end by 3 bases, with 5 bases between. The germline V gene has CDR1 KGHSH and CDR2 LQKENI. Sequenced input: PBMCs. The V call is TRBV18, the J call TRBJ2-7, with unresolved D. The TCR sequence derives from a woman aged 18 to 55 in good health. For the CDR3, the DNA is TGTGCCAGCTCACCAGGCCTCTACGAGCAGTACTTC. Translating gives CASSPGLYEQYF.